What follows describes a single T cell receptor (beta chain). It has no known antigen specificity. No base quality values were provided; no much bigger clone lies one nucleotide off. The CDR3 runs 14 amino acids, cysteine and phenylalanine included. Left in the record is the CDR3 DNA by itself, 42 bases read in frame from the first base. V lost 2 bases and J lost 0 bases; the stretch between them is 7 bases long. CDR1 MNHEY and CDR2 SVGAGI were looked up in the germline V gene. The sample originates from a study of CD4+ T cells in melanoma (dated by TCRdb to 2022 to 2024). Background on the whole study: The study investigated neoantigen-specific CD4+ T cells in human melanoma. Overall results and qualifications from the work: According to the report, neoantigen-specific CD4+ T cells in melanoma displayed diverse differentiation states. Neoantigen-specific CD4+ T cells were reported to be correlated with the function of CD8+ T cells, macrophages and B cells.

Donors were patients with melanoma. Receptor amplification or capture employed the immunoSEQ multiplex PCR assay. TCRdb mirrors the immuneACCESS table, restricted to in-frame sequences. Some clones are absent from its copies; in checked studies, under half trace to an unresolved V gene, and the reason for the others is unknown. The sample has tens of thousands of clones on record, nearly 70% of them singletons. Under 5.5% of the sample comes from the top ten. The clonotype was recovered from a human donor with melanoma. Source material: tumor tissue. The chain is made from TRBV6-5 and TRBJ1-1; no D gene call is confident. At the DNA level, the sequence is TGTGCCAGCAGTTACGAAGGTATGAACACTGAAGCTTTCTTT. This is translated as CASSYEGMNTEAFF.